The rows below give T cell receptor beta chains drawn from one sample of a study of blood T cell repertoires in COVID-19. Profiling relied on immunoSEQ multiplex PCR, and the TCRdb table lists in-frame clones only, not all of them. This sample yields 50,000 to 70,000 clones, of which less than 90% are seen a single time; roughly 8.8% belongs to the top ten. Input material: peripheral blood. Receptor source: a woman in her seventies with active COVID-19. Each CDR3 is given with its conserved first and last residue. D genes are given only for firm matches. Size values are once, few and many counts, or a class for expanded clones, and some rows have none.

d_call j_call clone_size v_call cdr3_nt cdr3_aa
TRBD1 TRBJ1-6 NA TRBV5-1 TGCGCCAGCAGCTTAGAGACAGGGGGCAATTCACCCCTCCACTTT CASSLETGGNSPLHF
NA TRBJ2-2 once TRBV12-3/TRBV12-4 TGTGCCAGCAGTTTACAGATCGGGGAGCTGTTTTTT CASSLQIGELFF
NA TRBJ2-5 NA TRBV5-1 TGCGCCAGCATGAGGTCTCTACAAGAGACCCAGTACTTC CASMRSLQETQYF
NA TRBJ2-5 NA TRBV5-1 TGCGCCAGCAGCTTGGCCTTCCGAGAGACCCAGTACTTC CASSLAFRETQYF
TRBD1 TRBJ2-7 once TRBV5-1 TGCGCCAGCAGCTTGGTAATCGCAGGGGGCTATAACGAGCAGTACTTC CASSLVIAGGYNEQYF
NA TRBJ1-5 NA TRBV10-3 TGTGCCATCAGTGACGTGGTTCGAGCCCAGCCCCAGCATTTT CAISDVVRAQPQHF
NA TRBJ1-1 NA TRBV27 TGTGCCAGCAGTATGGGGGGGCGAGAAGCTTTCTTT CASSMGGREAFF
TRBD1 TRBJ2-1 NA TRBV30 TGTGCCTGGAGCGGAGGACAGGCCCATGAGCAGTTCTTC CAWSGGQAHEQFF
TRBD1 TRBJ2-7 NA TRBV28 TGTGCCAGCAGTTTTTGGTCGTTAGGGACAGGGTCCTACGAGCAGTACTTC CASSFWSLGTGSYEQYF
NA TRBJ2-5 NA TRBV3-1/TRBV3-2 TGTGCCAGCAGCCAATTGAGGGAACAAGAGACCCAGTACTTC CASSQLREQETQYF
NA TRBJ2-5 NA TRBV13 TGTGCCAGCAGCTTCGGGGAGACCCAGTACTTC CASSFGETQYF
NA TRBJ2-4 NA TRBV6-6 TGTGCCAGCAGTTACCCAGGGAACATAGCCAAAAACATTCAGTACTTC CASSYPGNIAKNIQYF
TRBD1 TRBJ2-7 NA TRBV5-1 TGCGCCAGCAGGACAGGGGGGACCTACGAGCAGTACTTC CASRTGGTYEQYF
NA TRBJ2-4 NA TRBV7-8 TGTGCCAGCAGCTTTACAACGTTGACAGGCGGAGCCAAAAACATTCAGTACTTC CASSFTTLTGGAKNIQYF
TRBD2 TRBJ2-3 NA TRBV24-1 TGTGCCACCAGTGAGATGGGACTAGCGGATAGCACAGATACGCAGTATTTT CATSEMGLADSTDTQYF
NA TRBJ2-5 NA TRBV12-3/TRBV12-4 TGTGCCAGCAGGACAGGAGGAGAGACCCAGTACTTC CASRTGGETQYF
NA TRBJ2-6 once TRBV7-7 TGTGCCAGCAGCCCCTGGGCATCGAGCTCTGGGGCCAACGTCCTGACTTTC CASSPWASSSGANVLTF
TRBD2 TRBJ2-1 NA TRBV11-3 TGTGCCAGCAGCTTAGGGGGACTAGAGGGATATTACAATGAGCAGTTCTTC CASSLGGLEGYYNEQFF
NA TRBJ2-7 once TRBV5-8 TGTGCCAGCAGCCCGGGATTTTTGGGCTACGAGCAGTACTTC CASSPGFLGYEQYF
NA TRBJ1-2 few TRBV5-1 TGCGCCAGCAGCTTGGAAGCGGGGGCGGTAAACTATGGCTACACCTTC CASSLEAGAVNYGYTF
TRBD1 TRBJ1-2 NA TRBV3-1/TRBV3-2 TGTGCCAGCAGCCTGGGACAGTCAAACTATGGCTACACCTTC CASSLGQSNYGYTF
TRBD1 TRBJ2-7 NA TRBV11-2 TGTGCCAGCAGCTTAGACAGGGGGCACGAGCAGTACTTC CASSLDRGHEQYF
TRBD1 TRBJ1-5 NA TRBV24-1 TGTGCCACCAGTGATCCAACAGGGGGCGATCAGCCCCAGCATTTT CATSDPTGGDQPQHF
NA TRBJ2-3 NA TRBV5-1 TGCGCCAGCAGCTTGGGGGTACGGGGAGCAGATACGCAGTATTTT CASSLGVRGADTQYF
TRBD1 TRBJ2-1 NA TRBV7-9 TGTGCCAGCGAACGAGGACAGGGGAGCGGTGAGCAGTTCTTC CASERGQGSGEQFF
TRBD2 TRBJ2-1 NA TRBV12-3/TRBV12-4 TGTGCCAGCAGTCCTCGGCGGGAGGGCCAAGGACTCTTC CASSPRREGQGLF
TRBD2 TRBJ2-4 NA TRBV4-2 TGTGCCAGCAGCGCACTAGCGGGAGGGGGGATAGCCAAAAACATTCAGTACTTC CASSALAGGGIAKNIQYF
TRBD2 TRBJ2-1 NA TRBV28 TGTGCCAGCATATGGGCGGGAGTTCACAATGAGCAGTTCTTC CASIWAGVHNEQFF
NA TRBJ1-5 NA TRBV28 TGTGCCAGCACCTTGCGGGGGGCGCAGGGCCTTCATCAGCCCCAGCATTTT CASTLRGAQGLHQPQHF
NA TRBJ1-2 once TRBV5-6 TGTGCCAGCAGCCCGACCGGGGGTGCTAACTATGGCTACACCTTC CASSPTGGANYGYTF
NA TRBJ2-3 NA TRBV19 TGTGCCAGTAGTGTGCGGGATCACCCCAAGGATACGCAGTATTTT CASSVRDHPKDTQYF
TRBD2 TRBJ2-1 once TRBV6-6 TGTGCCAGCAGCCCCCTTGGGTTTAGCGGGAGTGGTGAGCAGTTCTTC CASSPLGFSGSGEQFF
TRBD2 TRBJ2-1 NA TRBV5-1 TGCGCCAGCAGCTTGGGAATAGGACTAGCGGGAAACAATGAGCAGTTCTTC CASSLGIGLAGNNEQFF
NA TRBJ1-1 NA TRBV10-2 TGCGCCAGCAGATTTATGAACACTGAAGCTTTCTTT CASRFMNTEAFF
TRBD2 TRBJ2-3 NA TRBV5-1 TGCGCCAGCAGCCCTAGGACTAGCGGAGCAGATACGCAGTATTTT CASSPRTSGADTQYF
NA TRBJ2-3 NA TRBV20-1 TGCAGTGCTGATGACAGGCCACACCAGTATTTT CSADDRPHQYF
TRBD2 TRBJ2-7 NA TRBV7-8 TGTGCCAGCAGCTCAGGACTAGCGGGAGGGCCGTGGTACGAGCAGTACTTC CASSSGLAGGPWYEQYF
TRBD2 TRBJ2-3 NA TRBV5-6 TGTGCCAGCAGCTTGGACACGACTAGCGGGAGCCAAGATACGCAGTATTTT CASSLDTTSGSQDTQYF
TRBD1 TRBJ2-3 NA TRBV28 TGTGCCAGCAGTCTCGGGACAGCGTGGGGCACAGATACGCAGTATTTT CASSLGTAWGTDTQYF
NA TRBJ2-2 NA TRBV7-3 TGTGCCAGCAGCCCTTCCGGGGGGCGGACCGGGGAGCTGTTTTTT CASSPSGGRTGELFF
TRBD2 TRBJ2-1 NA TRBV19 TGTGCCAGTAGTATCAGTAGCGGGAGGCCCGGGGACGAGCAGTTCTTC CASSISSGRPGDEQFF
TRBD1 TRBJ1-2 NA TRBV5-4 TGTGCCAGCAGGCCGACTACAGGGGTATATAGCTACACCTTC CASRPTTGVYSYTF
NA TRBJ2-5 NA TRBV5-1 TGCGCCAGCAGCTTCGGACACTCCCAAGAGACCCAGTACTTC CASSFGHSQETQYF
TRBD1 TRBJ1-2 NA TRBV6-5 TGTGCCAGCAGATGGGACAGTAACTATGGCTACACCTTC CASRWDSNYGYTF
TRBD1 TRBJ1-3 NA TRBV24-1 TGTGCCACCAGTGATTTGCTGGGGACAGGGGCGCAGCACTACTCTGGAAACACCATATATTTT CATSDLLGTGAQHYSGNTIYF
NA TRBJ1-1 NA TRBV6-5 TGTGCCAGCACCTATGGGGCTAGTGAAGCTTTCTTT CASTYGASEAFF